The rows below give T cell receptor beta chains drawn from one sample of a study of T cells in tuberculosis. Using immunoSEQ multiplex PCR, the repertoire was profiled, and TCRdb retains in-frame clones only, with some absent. Here the sample spans under 45,000 clones, around 93% being singletons. Source: PBMCs, taken at tuberculosis diagnosis. Receptors originate from an adult with tuberculosis. The CDR3 runs from the conserved cysteine through the conserved F or W. The D gene is left open where the match is weak. Where a row states a size, it is once, few, many or the class of an expanded clone; other rows omit it.

>TRBD1|-|TRBV27|TRBJ1-1
TGTGCCAGCAGTCCGAGACAGGGGAGTTACACTGAAGCTTTCTTT
CASSPRQGSYTEAFF
>-|-|TRBV5-8|TRBJ2-3
TGTGCCAGCAGCTTGGGCTACACAGATACGCAGTATTTT
CASSLGYTDTQYF
>-|-|TRBV7-3|TRBJ2-3
TGTGCCAGCAGCTTAATCCGGGCAGATACGCAGTATTTT
CASSLIRADTQYF
>TRBD1|once|TRBV5-4|TRBJ1-1
TGTGCCAGCAGCTTCGGCAGGGGGCAGGGCACTGAAGCTTTCTTT
CASSFGRGQGTEAFF
>-|-|TRBV5-4|TRBJ1-6
TGTGCCAGCAGCCCGAGGGGGGGAAATTCACCCCTCCACTTT
CASSPRGGNSPLHF
>TRBD1|-|TRBV25-1|TRBJ1-3
TGTGCCAGCAGTGATCCCCAAACAGGGGGAAACTCTGGAAACACCATATATTTT
CASSDPQTGGNSGNTIYF
>-|-|TRBV9|TRBJ2-1
TGTGCCAGCAGCGAAGGGGATGTTTACAATGAGCAGTTCTTC
CASSEGDVYNEQFF
>-|-|TRBV6-1|TRBJ1-5
TGTGCCAGCAGTGATACTCCTAGGACAACCCATCAGCCCCAGCATTTT
CASSDTPRTTHQPQHF
>-|-|TRBV5-6|TRBJ1-1
TGTGCCAGCAGCTTGAACAGTGCCCCTGGCGCATGGAACACTGAAGCTTTCTTT
CASSLNSAPGAWNTEAFF
>TRBD1|-|TRBV6-1|TRBJ1-3
TGTGCCAGCAGTGATTTACAGGGGGGCTCTGGAAACACCATATATTTT
CASSDLQGGSGNTIYF
>-|-|TRBV7-3|TRBJ1-6
TGTGCCAGCAGCTTAGGTGCGAATTCACCCCTCCACTTT
CASSLGANSPLHF
>TRBD2|once|TRBV4-1|TRBJ2-1
TGCGCCAGCAGCCTAGCGGGGGGGCCGGGGGAGCAGTTCTTC
CASSLAGGPGEQFF
>TRBD2|-|TRBV10-1|TRBJ2-2
TGCGCCAGCAGTGAGTCGTCGCTAGCGGGGTACACCGGGGAGCTGTTTTTT
CASSESSLAGYTGELFF
>-|-|TRBV30|TRBJ1-4
TGTGCCTGGAGTGTAGGGGCAGGTAATGAAAAACTGTTTTTT
CAWSVGAGNEKLFF
>TRBD2|-|TRBV10-3|TRBJ2-3
TGTGCCATCAGTGAGATTGCGGGGGGCTTAACAGATACGCAGTATTTT
CAISEIAGGLTDTQYF
>-|-|TRBV5-1|TRBJ2-7
TGCGCCAGCAGCTTGGAGCCAGGGCCCGGATACGAGCAGTACTTC
CASSLEPGPGYEQYF
>TRBD1|-|TRBV5-1|TRBJ1-2
TGCGCCAGCAGCCCTTGGGGGTCGACAGGGCCCCTCTATGGCTACACCTTC
CASSPWGSTGPLYGYTF
>TRBD1|-|TRBV19|TRBJ2-2
TGTGCCAGTAGTCCCGGACAGGGGGCGTCCGGGGAGCTGTTTTTT
CASSPGQGASGELFF
>-|-|TRBV6-5|TRBJ1-1
TGTGCCAGCAGTTACGGGCCCACTGAAGCTTTCTTT
CASSYGPTEAFF
>TRBD2|-|TRBV6-4|TRBJ2-5
TGTGCCAGCAGCGCCGGGACTAGCGGGGGCCAAGAGACCCAGTACTTC
CASSAGTSGGQETQYF
>-|-|TRBV6-1|TRBJ2-2
TGTGCCACCCCTCAGGTGAACACCGGGGAGCTGTTTTTT
CATPQVNTGELFF
>-|-|TRBV5-8|TRBJ1-1
TGTGCCAGCAGCTTTCCCAGGGGTTCGAGCACTGAAGCTTTCTTT
CASSFPRGSSTEAFF
>-|-|TRBV4-1|TRBJ1-6
TGCGCCAGCAGCCAAGATTGGGGGGATTCACCCCTCCACTTT
CASSQDWGDSPLHF
>TRBD1|-|TRBV10-3|TRBJ1-1
TGTGCCATCAGTCCGGGACAGCCTACGACGGGAGCTTTCTTT
CAISPGQPTTGAFF
>-|-|TRBV9|TRBJ1-2
TGTGCCAGCAGCGCGCTTGATCGACAGCTTAATGGCTACACCTTC
CASSALDRQLNGYTF
>-|-|TRBV5-1|TRBJ1-6
TGCGCCAGCAGCGCGGAAAGCTATAATTCACCCCTCCACTTT
CASSAESYNSPLHF
>TRBD1|-|TRBV5-1|TRBJ2-6
TGCGCCAGCACCAGACAGGGGGCGCGTGGGGCCAACGTCCTGACTTTC
CASTRQGARGANVLTF
>-|-|TRBV9|TRBJ2-7
TGTGCCAGCAGCGTAGGGGACACCCCCTACGAGCAGTACTTC
CASSVGDTPYEQYF
>TRBD1|few|TRBV6-6|TRBJ1-4
TGTGCCAGCAGTTACACACAGGGGGGGCTGTTTTTT
CASSYTQGGLFF
>-|once|TRBV5-6|TRBJ2-1
TGTGCCAGCAGCTTGATGCGGCGAGAGCAGTTCTTC
CASSLMRREQFF
>-|-|TRBV29-1|TRBJ2-3
TGCAGCGCCCTACCAGGGGCTAGCACAGATACGCAGTATTTT
CSALPGASTDTQYF
>TRBD2|-|TRBV4-1|TRBJ2-2
TGCGCCAGCAGCCGCCGATCGGACGCGGGGGTTAACACCGGGGAGCTGTTTTTT
CASSRRSDAGVNTGELFF
>-|-|TRBV7-8|TRBJ1-3
TGTGCCAGCAGCTTAGTAATTGGAAACACCATATATTTT
CASSLVIGNTIYF
>-|-|TRBV28|TRBJ1-4
TGTGCCAGCAGTTTACAGCGCAGGGTGGCTGAAAAACTGTTTTTT
CASSLQRRVAEKLFF
>TRBD1|-|TRBV5-8|TRBJ1-4
TGTGCCAGCAGCTTTCGAAAGACAGGGGGGCATGAAAAACTGTTTTTT
CASSFRKTGGHEKLFF
>TRBD1|-|TRBV9|TRBJ1-1
TGTGCCAGCGCTGGACAGGGTCTAGATGGTGAAGCTTTCTTT
CASAGQGLDGEAFF
>-|-|TRBV19|TRBJ2-1
TGTGCCAGTAGTATAAGGGGGGGGCAGGGAGGTGAGCAGTTCTTC
CASSIRGGQGGEQFF
>-|-|TRBV4-2|TRBJ1-5
TGTGCCAGCAGCCAAGCACCCACGAGGGCTAGCAATCAGCCCCAGCATTTT
CASSQAPTRASNQPQHF
>-|-|TRBV19|TRBJ1-3
TGTGCCAGTAGTATCCCAGAACGCGGAAACACCATATATTTT
CASSIPERGNTIYF
>-|-|TRBV6-1|TRBJ1-5
TGTGCCAGCAGTGTGGAGGGAGGTAAGAATCAGCCCCAGCATTTT
CASSVEGGKNQPQHF
>TRBD1|-|TRBV19|TRBJ1-4
TGTGCCAGTAGTATCCAGGGGGCGACTGAAAAACTGTTTTTT
CASSIQGATEKLFF
>-|-|TRBV15|TRBJ1-1
TGTGCCACCAGCAGAGATTCAGTCATGAACACTGAAGCTTTCTTT
CATSRDSVMNTEAFF
>TRBD1|-|TRBV19|TRBJ1-4
TGTGCCAGTAGTCCCCGGACAGGCGCCATCCTTGCAACTAATGAAAAACTGTTTTTT
CASSPRTGAILATNEKLFF
>-|-|TRBV19|TRBJ1-4
TGTGCCAGTAGCCCCGTCCTTAATGAAAAACTGTTTTTT
CASSPVLNEKLFF
>TRBD1|-|TRBV19|TRBJ1-5
TGTGCCAGTAAGGAAAGGGGGCGCCGAAGTCAGCCCCAGCATTTT
CASKERGRRSQPQHF
>-|-|TRBV7-2|TRBJ1-2
TGTGCCAGCAGCTTGGGCACCGGTGGCTATGGCTACACCTTC
CASSLGTGGYGYTF
>-|-|TRBV6-6|TRBJ1-2
TGTGCCAGCAGTTACTGGGGAGGGGATAACTATGGCTACACCTTC
CASSYWGGDNYGYTF
>-|-|TRBV28|TRBJ1-2
TGTGCCAGCATCCCTTGGGGGACACTCAACTATGGCTACACCTTC
CASIPWGTLNYGYTF
>-|-|TRBV7-2|TRBJ1-4
TGTGCCAGCAGCTTGTTCGGGGAAGGACCTAACGAAAAACTGTTTTTT
CASSLFGEGPNEKLFF
>TRBD2|-|TRBV4-3|TRBJ2-2
TGCGCCAGCAGCCGACGGGGGGGCCAAGGCGGGGAGCTGTTTTTT
CASSRRGGQGGELFF
>TRBD2|-|TRBV19|TRBJ2-1
TGTGCCAGTAGTAGAAGGGCGGGGGGGGTAAATGACAATGAGCAGTTCTTC
CASSRRAGGVNDNEQFF
>-|-|TRBV25-1|TRBJ2-7
TGTGCCAGCAGTTATTCATTGGCGGGGTTAAACGAGCAGTACTTC
CASSYSLAGLNEQYF